The next 29 T cell receptor beta chains were all read from a single sample in a study of blood T cells in healthy people across ages. Combining a sample-barcoded 5' primer with a J-beta primer mix, a second PCR ran for about 7 to 11 cycles. Each CDR3 protein gets one entry after TCRdb re-called the 5' RACE reads with MiXCR. Seen here are 800,000 to 950,000 distinct CDR3 sequences, about 44% observed once, and the top ten hold roughly an eighth. The sequencing input was blood. These receptors were collected from a man aged 25-40 years in good health.

To note about this clonotype: A much larger clone lies one base from this, so it may be a read error. The chain employs TRBV29-1 and TRBJ1-2; a possible D gene is TRBD1 (5 bases). The germline CDR1 and CDR2 sequences are SQVTM and ANQGSEA. This CDR3 has 15 residues. The CDR3: CSGQGTDLVNYGDTF. The CDR3 DNA follows: TGCAGCGGCCAAGGGACCGACTTGGTTAACTATGGCGACACCTTC.

This chain joins TRBV10-3 and TRBJ1-1; no reliable D call. The ends were cut back, 2 bases at V and 6 bases at J, with 10 bases in the middle. The CDR3 is made up of 13 amino acids. Germline values: CDR1 ENHRY, CDR2 SYGVKD. CDR3 in DNA: TGTGCCATCAGTGAGAACAGTAGGCCTGAAGCTTTCTTT. It codes for CAISENSRPEAFF.

The chain joins TRBV7-9 to TRBJ1-1; D may be TRBD1 (6 bases). Trimming shortened V by 3 bases and J by 4 bases, and 15 bases separated the two germline ends. In germline, CDR1 is SEHNR, CDR2 FQNEAQ (reference sequence). This CDR3 comprises 15 residues. The CDR3 sequence: CASSLGGAGSTEAFF. The CDR3 nucleotides read TGTGCCAGCAGCTTGGGGGGGGCAGGGAGCACTGAAGCTTTCTTT.

The rearrangement joins TRBV6-1 to TRBJ1-5, with a possible D match to TRBD1 (5 bases). Germline-derived CDR1 and CDR2 are MNHNS and SASEGT. V was pared by 3 bases and J by 1 base, with 10 bases between. This CDR3 is 15 amino acids long. CDR3 nucleotide sequence: TGTGCCAGCAGTGATGCAGGGTGGAGCAATCAGCCCCAGCATTTT. Its protein product is CASSDAGWSNQPQHF.

The chain uses TRBV25-1 and TRBJ2-5; 9 nucleotides agree with TRBD2. Germline V gene lookup returns CDR1 MGHDK and CDR2 SYGVNS. This CDR3 contains 15 residues. Trimming at V came to 7 bases and at J to 1 base, leaving 7 bases not matched to a gene. The DNA for the CDR3 is TGTGCCAGCACCCTGACTAGCGGCCCCCAAGAGACCCAGTACTTC. Amino acids: CASTLTSGPQETQYF.

This clonotype was counted a few times. J is TRBJ2-1 and V is TRBV25-1; D is perhaps TRBD2 (5 bases). Looked up from germline, CDR1 is MGHDK and CDR2 is SYGVNS. V lost 0 bases and J lost 6, with 12 bases in between. This CDR3 has 15 amino acids. CDR3 bases: TGTGCCAGCAGTGAATACGTCGGACTTACCAATGAGCAGTTCTTC. As protein: CASSEYVGLTNEQFF.

The CDR3, as DNA: TGTGCCAGCGGGCTGGGGGGGGTACGCACAGATACGCAGTATTTT. Amino acid sequence: CASGLGGVRTDTQYF. The rearrangement uses TRBV7-2 and TRBJ2-3; TRBD2 matches 7 bases. Germline V gene data show CDR1 as SGHTA and CDR2 as FQGNSA. This CDR3 spans 15 amino acids. V gave up 8 bases and J gave up 1 base; unmatched junction bases: 9.

The V call is TRBV7-2, the J call TRBJ1-6; D ambiguous. V shed 11 bases and J shed 6 bases, with 17 bases lying between them. Germline loops: CDR1 SGHTA, CDR2 FQGNSA. This CDR3 region has 14 residues. The chain's CDR3 is CAGSGPVLNSPLHF. DNA for the CDR3: TGTGCCGGGTCGGGCCCGGTCCTTAATTCACCCCTCCACTTT. Variable domain in full (rest from reference TRBV7-2 and TRBJ1-6): GAGVSQSPSNKVTEKGKDVELRCDPISGHTALYWYRQSLGQGLEFLIYFQGNSAPDKSGLPSDRFSAERTGGSVSTLTIQRTQQEDSAVYLCAGSGPVLNSPLHFGNGTRLTVT.

This clonotype was picked up a small number of times. V gene TRBV10-3 combines with J gene TRBJ1-2; possible D gene TRBD1, 6 bases. Germline CDR1 and CDR2: ENHRY and SYGVKD. This CDR3 is built from 14 residues. V lost 6 bases to trimming and J lost 2 bases, with 13 bases between them. CDR3 residues: CAIRPGEGNYGYTF. The CDR3 nucleotides are TGTGCCATCAGACCAGGGGAAGGGAACTATGGCTACACCTTC.

The genes are TRBV11-2 and TRBJ2-3; D is unclear. Germline-derived CDR1 and CDR2 are SGHAT and FQNNGV. The length of the CDR3 is 14 residues. V dropped 5 bases and J dropped 1 base, with 10 bases sitting between them. CDR3 sequence: CASSVGWGTDTQYF. The DNA of the CDR3 is TGTGCCAGCAGCGTAGGGTGGGGCACAGATACGCAGTATTTT.

The chain has TRBV7-2 and TRBJ2-7; D perhaps matches TRBD1 (6 bases). This CDR3 spans 17 amino acids. Looked up from germline, CDR1 is SGHTA and CDR2 is FQGNSA. The V end was cut by 5 bases, the J end by 1 base, with 21 bases between. CDR3 nucleotide sequence: TGTGCCAGCAGCCTAGAGGACACCGGGACACGATCCTACGAGCAGTACTTC. It encodes CASSLEDTGTRSYEQYF.

The sample holds many counts of this clonotype. V gene TRBV11-3 combines with J gene TRBJ2-3, with a possible D match to TRBD1 (5 bases). The CDR3 is 13 amino acids. The germline V gene encodes CDR1 SGHNT and CDR2 YENEEA. The ends were cut back, 3 bases at V and 4 bases at J, with 8 bases in the middle. The chain's CDR3 is CASSFRGPDTQYF. The CDR3 DNA reads as TGTGCCAGCAGCTTTAGGGGCCCAGATACGCAGTATTTT.

The rearrangement joins TRBV5-1 to TRBJ2-1; tentatively, D is TRBD2 (5 bases). V lost 4 bases and J 2 bases, leaving 13 bases between the germline ends. The germline V gene has CDR1 SGHRS and CDR2 YFSETQ. The CDR3 is 15 amino acids. The CDR3: CASSPTRNTYNEQFF. The CDR3 DNA is TGCGCCAGCAGCCCAACTAGGAATACCTACAATGAGCAGTTCTTC. Full variable domain (rest looked up from reference TRBV5-1 and TRBJ2-1): KAGVTQTPRYLIKTRGQQVTLSCSPISGHRSVSWYQQTPGQGLQFLFEYFSETQRNKGNFPGRFSGRQFSNSRSEMNVSTLELGDSALYLCASSPTRNTYNEQFFGPGTRLTVL.

The chain employs TRBV3-1 and TRBJ2-3; TRBD2 agrees at 14 bases. V was pared by 5 bases and J by 6 bases, with 10 bases of the junction left unmatched. There are 17 residues in the CDR3. The V gene's germline CDR1 is LGHDT and CDR2 YNNKEL (reference sequence). The CDR3 sequence is CASSSRTSGGNSDTQYF. In DNA, the CDR3 is TGTGCCAGCAGCTCGCGGACTAGCGGGGGGAATTCTGATACGCAGTATTTT.

The V call is TRBV4-1, the J call TRBJ2-2, with D tentatively TRBD2 (7 bases). The germline V gene encodes CDR1 MGHRA and CDR2 YSYEKL. This CDR3 spans 20 amino acids. The ends were cut back, 2 bases at V and 4 bases at J, with 26 bases in the middle. The CDR3 is CASSQPKGGGRLSPTGELFF. The CDR3 bases are TGCGCCAGCAGCCAACCCAAAGGGGGGGGCCGTTTGAGTCCCACCGGGGAGCTGTTTTTT.

Only a few counts were recorded for this clonotype. The chain has TRBV7-2 and TRBJ1-4, with 7 bases identical to TRBD1. Germline loops: CDR1 SGHTA, CDR2 FQGNSA. Germline trimming cut 6 bases from V and 8 bases from J; bases unmatched to any gene: 12. The CDR3 sequence is 15 residues long. The CDR3 DNA reads as TGTGCCAGCAGTTACCAGGGGGATTGGCAAGAAAAACTGTTTTTT. As protein: CASSYQGDWQEKLFF.

This clonotype was detected once. The chain carries TRBV29-1 and TRBJ2-7; the match to TRBD2 covers 12 bases. V lost 4 bases, J lost 2 bases, and 12 bases stayed unmatched. Germline CDR1 and CDR2: SQVTM and ANQGSEA. The CDR3 length is 17 residues. CDR3 in DNA: TGCAGCGTTGGAAAGGGACTAGCGGGTTACCGCGCCTACGAGCAGTACTTC. This gives the protein CSVGKGLAGYRAYEQYF.

Only a few counts were recorded for this clonotype. The chain links TRBV2 to TRBJ1-5, with 11 nucleotides matching TRBD1. The CDR3 extends over 14 amino acids. Losses at the gene ends were 8 bases for V and 5 bases for J; bases not matched to a gene: 5. Germline-derived CDR1 and CDR2 are SNHLY and FYNNEI. In nucleotides, the CDR3 is TGTGCCAGCGTAGGGACAGGGGGGTATCAGCCCCAGCATTTT. This encodes CASVGTGGYQPQHF.

The chain carries TRBV24-1 and TRBJ2-1, with TRBD2 as a possible D gene (6 bases). Germline CDR1 KGHDR, CDR2 SFDVKD. The CDR3 is 13 residues long. Trimming shortened V by 2 bases and J by 8 bases, and 9 bases separated the two germline ends. The CDR3 is CATSDSGGYEQFF. CDR3 DNA sequence: TGTGCCACCAGTGATTCCGGAGGGTATGAGCAGTTCTTC.

The V gene is TRBV5-1, the J gene TRBJ2-3, with D possibly being TRBD1 or TRBD2 (5 bases each). The V gene lost 0 bases and the J gene lost 5 bases, with 16 bases spanning the gap. This CDR3 has 16 amino acids. In germline, CDR1 is SGHRS, CDR2 YFSETQ. The CDR3 DNA follows: TGCGCCAGCAGCTTGGCCGGGACCCCCCCTTTAGATACGCAGTATTTT. This encodes CASSLAGTPPLDTQYF. Together with reference TRBV5-1 and TRBJ2-3, the CDR3 gives the full variable domain: KAGVTQTPRYLIKTRGQQVTLSCSPISGHRSVSWYQQTPGQGLQFLFEYFSETQRNKGNFPGRFSGRQFSNSRSEMNVSTLELGDSALYLCASSLAGTPPLDTQYFGPGTRLTVL.

This clonotype was found a few times. The rearrangement links TRBV28 to TRBJ2-5; D call uncertain. The germline CDR1 and CDR2 sequences are MDHEN and SYDVKM. V lost 5 bases and J lost 5, with 18 bases in between. The CDR3 runs to 15 residues. The CDR3 spells CASSVLSFAQETQYF. CDR3 sequence (DNA): TGTGCCAGCAGTGTCTTATCGTTCGCCCAGGAGACCCAGTACTTC. Supplemented by reference TRBV28 and TRBJ2-5, the full variable domain reads DVKVTQSSRYLVKRTGEKVFLECVQDMDHENMFWYRQDPGLGLRLIYFSYDVKMKEKGDIPEGYSVSREKKERFSLILESASTNQTSMYLCASSVLSFAQETQYFGPGTRLLVL.

The gene calls are TRBV18 and TRBJ1-2, with 9 bases identical to TRBD1. Germline trimming cut 6 bases from V and 2 bases from J; bases unmatched to any gene: 7. The CDR3 covers 15 residues. CDR1 and CDR2 from the germline V gene are KGHSH and LQKENI. CDR3 residues: CASSAGQGSNYGYTF. The CDR3 nucleotides are TGTGCCAGCTCGGCGGGACAGGGATCCAACTATGGCTACACCTTC.

The chain joins TRBV5-6 to TRBJ2-7; D is possibly TRBD1 (6 bases). The V end was cut by 0 bases, the J end by 5 bases, with 18 bases between. The CDR3 runs to 16 residues. Germline loops: CDR1 SGHDT, CDR2 YYEEEE. As DNA, the CDR3 is TGTGCCAGCAGCTTGGAGACAGGACTCAAGGACAACGAGCAGTACTTC. Residues: CASSLETGLKDNEQYF.

The chain is built from TRBV27 and TRBJ1-1; D unresolved. V was pared by 5 bases and J by 1 base, with 8 bases between. CDR1 MNHEY and CDR2 SMNVEV come from the germline V gene (reference sequence). The CDR3 extends over 13 amino acids. The CDR3 DNA reads TGTGCCAGCAGTGCCCCAGAGAACACTGAAGCTTTCTTT. As protein: CASSAPENTEAFF.

V usage is TRBV12-3 or TRBV12-4 and J usage is TRBJ1-1; D ambiguous. The CDR3 consists of 14 residues. The V end lost 4 bases, the J end lost 0 bases, and 9 bases lay between the germline ends. CDR3 nucleotide sequence: TGTGCCAGCAGTTCATACGGCATGAACACTGAAGCTTTCTTT. The encoded protein is CASSSYGMNTEAFF.

This chain joins TRBV20-1 and TRBJ2-3; 11 nucleotides agree with TRBD1. The J segment lost 2 bases and the V segment lost 4 bases, leaving 8 bases of the junction unmatched. Germline V gene lookup returns CDR1 DFQATT and CDR2 SNEGSKA (reference sequence). The CDR3 spans 16 residues. CDR3 bases: TGCAGTGCTAACAACCGGGACAGGGGGTTCACAGATACGCAGTATTTT. Encoded protein: CSANNRDRGFTDTQYF.

The chain employs TRBV6-2 or TRBV6-3 and TRBJ2-1; weak D call: TRBD2 (6 bases). The V gene's germline CDR1 is MNHEY and CDR2 SVGEGT. The V and J ends lost 5 bases and 0 bases respectively, with 8 bases between them. The CDR3 has 14 amino acids. CDR3 sequence reads: CASSGGNSYNEQFF. The CDR3 DNA reads as TGTGCCAGCAGTGGGGGGAACTCCTACAATGAGCAGTTCTTC.

Comment on this clonotype: This sequence may be a read error, since a much larger clone differs from it by one base. The V call is TRBV20-1, the J call TRBJ2-1; 9 bases map to TRBD2. The DNA end lines up better with TRBJ2-7; the J call may be wrong. The CDR3 is 15 residues long. The germline V gene has CDR1 DFQATT and CDR2 SNEGSKA (reference sequence). For the CDR3, the DNA is TGCAGTGCGAAGAAGGGGCTAGCGGGGAATAATGAGCAGTACTTC. The encoded protein is CSAKKGLAGNNEQYF.

To note about this clonotype: The junction does not match germline at one end; this may be a read error. Here the CDR3 DNA reads TGCGCCAGCAGTTCCCCGGGCAGGGGAAGTTTCGGCTACACCTTC. Amino acids: CASSSPGRGSFGYTF. The chain carries TRBV27 and TRBJ1-2, with D perhaps TRBD1 (6 bases). CDR3 length: 15 amino acids. Germline-derived CDR1 and CDR2 are MNHEY and SMNVEV (reference sequence).